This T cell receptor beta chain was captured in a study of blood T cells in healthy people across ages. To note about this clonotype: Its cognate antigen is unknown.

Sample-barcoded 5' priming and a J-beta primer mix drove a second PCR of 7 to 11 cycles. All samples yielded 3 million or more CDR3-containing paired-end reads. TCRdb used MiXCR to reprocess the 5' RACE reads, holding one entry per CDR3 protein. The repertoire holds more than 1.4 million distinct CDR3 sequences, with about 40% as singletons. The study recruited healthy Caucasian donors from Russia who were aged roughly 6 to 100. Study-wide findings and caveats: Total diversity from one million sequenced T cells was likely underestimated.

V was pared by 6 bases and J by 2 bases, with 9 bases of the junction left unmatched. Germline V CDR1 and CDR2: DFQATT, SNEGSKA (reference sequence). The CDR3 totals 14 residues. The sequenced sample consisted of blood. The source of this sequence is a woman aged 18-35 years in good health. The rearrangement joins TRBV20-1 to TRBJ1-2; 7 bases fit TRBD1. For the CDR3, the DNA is TGCAGTGCCCAAGACAGGGTTGGGAACTATGGCTACACCTTC. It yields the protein CSAQDRVGNYGYTF.